One sample yielded the 8 T cell receptor beta chains listed below, sequenced in a study of OX40 agonist ivuxolimab in advanced cancers. The data were produced by immunoSEQ multiplex PCR, yet TCRdb's version contains in-frame clones alone and is incomplete. The sample gives some 2,900 clones, about two thirds of which show up once; more than 20% is in the top ten. The sequencing here drew on CD4+ or CD8+ T cells sorted from blood, taken in a trial of the OX40 agonist ivuxolimab. The origin of the receptors is an adult with an advanced solid tumor such as melanoma, head and neck, liver or kidney cancer.

The chain links TRBV28 to TRBJ2-2, with TRBD2 matching over 10 bases. V dropped 7 bases and J dropped 13; count of bases not matched to a gene: 21. The CDR3 loop spans 17 amino acids. Germline CDR1 and CDR2: MDHEN and SYDVKM. The CDR3 here is CASTATSGARTVVGLFF. The CDR3 bases are TGTGCCAGCACCGCTACTAGCGGGGCCCGAACAGTAGTCGGGCTGTTTTTT. Full variable domain (rest looked up from reference TRBV28 and TRBJ2-2): DVKVTQSSRYLVKRTGEKVFLECVQDMDHENMFWYRQDPGLGLRLIYFSYDVKMKEKGDIPEGYSVSREKKERFSLILESASTNQTSMYLCASTATSGARTVVGLFFGEGSRLTVL.

The genes are TRBV4-3 and TRBJ1-1; tentative D call: TRBD1 (6 bases). CDR1 is LGHNA, CDR2 YSLEER, per germline. This CDR3 contains 16 residues. V was cut by 0 bases and J by 0 bases, with 11 bases left in between. For the CDR3, the DNA is TGCGCCAGCAGCCAAGATAGGGCAGGGGTGAACACTGAAGCTTTCTTT. Encoded protein: CASSQDRAGVNTEAFF.

The chain combines TRBV7-9 with TRBJ2-1, with a possible D match to TRBD2 (5 bases). CDR3 length: 16 residues. Germline values: CDR1 SEHNR, CDR2 FQNEAQ (reference sequence). Trimming shortened V by 4 bases and J by 0 bases, and 13 bases separated the two germline ends. This chain's CDR3 is CASSSGLASSYNEQFF. CDR3 bases: TGTGCCAGCAGCTCCGGACTGGCGAGCTCCTACAATGAGCAGTTCTTC.

This chain joins TRBV5-8 and TRBJ1-4, with 7 bases fitting TRBD1. Trimming removed 4 bases from V and 15 bases from J; junction bases left unmatched: 15. Germline lookup yields CDR1 SGHTS and CDR2 YDEGEE. This CDR3 contains 14 residues. CDR3 sequence reads: CASSHRGGPSNLFF. In nucleotides, the CDR3 is TGTGCCAGCAGCCACAGGGGTGGTCCCTCAAATTTGTTTTTT.

The genes are TRBV7-9 and TRBJ2-7, with D perhaps matching TRBD2 (5 bases). Germline V gives CDR1 SEHNR, CDR2 FQNEAQ (reference sequence). The CDR3 loop spans 15 amino acids. Trimming shortened V by 1 base and J by 2 bases, and 12 bases separated the two germline ends. The CDR3: CASSLGHPGTYEQYF. The CDR3 DNA sequence: TGTGCCAGCAGCTTAGGCCACCCGGGGACCTACGAGCAGTACTTC.

The CDR3 spells CASSQDPSSNEQFF. The CDR3, as DNA: TGCGCCAGCAGCCAAGACCCCTCTTCCAATGAGCAGTTCTTC. The chain recombines TRBV4-3 with TRBJ2-1; D remains unclear. This CDR3 is built from 14 residues. Per germline, CDR1 LGHNA and CDR2 YSLEER. V was trimmed by 0 bases and J by 6 bases, leaving 9 bases between them.

CDR3 region: CASSLGLGNTIYF. CDR3 nucleotides: TGTGCCAGCAGCTTAGGGCTCGGAAACACCATATATTTT. V gene TRBV7-2 combines with J gene TRBJ1-3; D remains unclear. V was pared by 1 base and J by 4 bases, with 5 bases between. Per germline, CDR1 SGHTA and CDR2 FQGNSA. CDR3 length equals 13 residues.

By sample fraction, this clone is large. This chain uses TRBV4-3 with TRBJ2-4, with D perhaps matching TRBD1 (6 bases). The CDR3 has 13 residues. V gave up 6 bases and J gave up 7 bases, with 13 bases separating them. CDR1 LGHNA and CDR2 YSLEER come from the germline V gene. CDR3 sequence: CASSLGQRNIQYF. CDR3 coding DNA: TGCGCCAGCAGTCTCGGACAGAGGAACATTCAGTACTTC.